The clone carrying this TCR beta chain was observed a handful of times. Its antigen is as yet unknown. This CDR3 is 14 amino acids long. In germline, CDR1 is KGHSH, CDR2 LQKENI. Trimming removed 4 bases at V and 0 bases at J, with 7 bases between. Regarding time point: pre-sensitization, week 0. As for treatment: therapeutic diphenylcyclopropenone sensitization with weekly scalp DPC. The data derive from a study of human T cells and chemical hapten exposure. TCRdb re-derived calls from the RACE reads in MiXCR, one entry per CDR3 protein. The sample yields approximately 370,000 distinct CDR3 sequences, over 5% seen once. Study results and caveats: Expanded TCRs formed significantly more large CDR3 similarity clusters than controls.

The gene calls are TRBV18 and TRBJ1-3; D is unclear. The sequences come from whole blood, collected in connection with sensitization to the hapten diphenylcyclopropenone (DPC). This sequence originates from a woman aged 18-30 years with alopecia areata. Some clones in this sample may be carry-over from other donors' samples. CDR3 bases: TGTGCCAGCTCACAGACACGCTCTGGAAACACCATATATTTT. Encoded protein: CASSQTRSGNTIYF.